The next 8 T cell receptor beta chains were all read from a single sample in a study of CD8 T cells in Susac syndrome. Reverse transcription of roughly 0.45 to 1 ug RNA was carried out with random hexamers. TCRdb passed the immunoSEQ multiplex PCR reads through MiXCR, listing each CDR3 protein once. The repertoire holds under 200,000 distinct CDR3 sequences, with 85% to 95% as singletons. The sequenced sample consisted of CD8+ T cells from PBMCs. These receptor sequences come from a human donor with multiple sclerosis.

The chain is built from TRBV29-1 and TRBJ2-7, with a possible D match to TRBD1 (6 bases). Germline V gene sequence: CDR1 SQVTM, CDR2 ANQGSEA. The CDR3 extends over 13 amino acids. V lost 7 bases and J lost 0, with 13 bases in between. The CDR3: CSARQVSSYEQYF. The CDR3 DNA sequence: TGCAGCGCCAGACAGGTTAGCTCCTACGAGCAGTACTTC.

The rearrangement links TRBV9 to TRBJ2-3, with 7 positions matching TRBD2. The trim removed 0 bases at V and 4 bases at J, leaving 8 bases unmatched. CDR3 size: 16 residues. Per germline, CDR1 SGDLS and CDR2 YYNGEE. The CDR3 DNA reads TGTGCCAGCAGCGTAGGACTAGCCGCCTCCCCAGATACGCAGTATTTT. Its translation is CASSVGLAASPDTQYF.

The CDR3 DNA reads as TGTGCCAGCAGCAAACAGGGTCAGCCCCAGCATTTT. It encodes CASSKQGQPQHF. The chain recombines TRBV13 with TRBJ1-5, with a possible D match to TRBD1 (6 bases). Between the trimmed V and J ends, which lost 5 bases and 6 bases, there was a span of 8 bases. This CDR3 comprises 12 residues. Germline V gene sequence: CDR1 PRHDT, CDR2 FYEKMQ (reference sequence).

The genes are TRBV9 and TRBJ2-7; no definite D call. The ends were cut back, 2 bases at V and 5 bases at J, with 8 bases in the middle. The CDR3 consists of 12 residues. Germline values: CDR1 SGDLS, CDR2 YYNGEE. CDR3 sequence reads: CASSVDRDEQYF. CDR3 coding DNA: TGTGCCAGCAGCGTCGACCGGGACGAGCAGTACTTC.

V usage is TRBV21-1 and J usage is TRBJ2-7. TRBV21-1 is labeled a pseudogene. This CDR3 contains 12 residues. As DNA, the CDR3 is TGTGCCAGCAGCACCCAACTCGACGAGCAGTACTTC. It yields the protein CASSTQLDEQYF.

This clonotype was picked up one time. The chain links TRBV13 to TRBJ2-7, with 7 bases fitting TRBD1. The CDR3 spans 14 residues. V shed 0 bases, J shed 5 bases, and the junction held 4 bases outside the gene matches. CDR1 is PRHDT, CDR2 FYEKMQ, per germline (reference sequence). CDR3 DNA: TGTGCCAGCAGCTTAGGGGACAGGCTCCACGAGCAGTACTTC. Amino acid sequence: CASSLGDRLHEQYF. Filled out from reference TRBV13 and TRBJ2-7, the complete variable domain reads AAGVIQSPRHLIKEKRETATLKCYPIPRHDTVYWYQQGPGQDPQFLISFYEKMQSDKGSIPDRFSAQQFSDYHSELNMSSLELGDSALYFCASSLGDRLHEQYFGPGTRLTVT.

DNA of the CDR3: TGTGCCAGCAGTTTAGAAGCGGGAGGGAATCAGAATGAGCAGTTCTTC. Amino acid sequence: CASSLEAGGNQNEQFF. The V and J genes are TRBV28 and TRBJ2-1, with 10 bases that match TRBD2. CDR1 and CDR2 (germline): MDHEN, SYDVKM. The CDR3 contains 16 residues. After removal of 2 bases from V and 7 bases from J, the junction contained 8 bases not matched to a gene.

The V gene is TRBV29-1, the J gene TRBJ1-1; the D is unclear. Germline V gives CDR1 SQVTM, CDR2 ANQGSEA. V lost 3 bases and J 3 bases, leaving 5 bases between the germline ends. This CDR3 comprises 11 residues. CDR3 protein: CSVDSHTEAFF. CDR3 nucleotides: TGCAGCGTTGACAGCCACACTGAAGCTTTCTTT.